A single sample gave rise to the 20 T cell receptor beta chains below, sequenced in a study of T cell responses to AZD1222 COVID-19 vaccine. Method: immunoSEQ multiplex PCR; TCRdb's copy keeps in-frame clones and lacks some. The table has approximately 25,000 clones, approximately 92% seen once; the top ten hold approximately 8.1%. The starting material was peripheral blood, obtained 28 days after the second AZD1222 dose. These receptors were collected from an adult who received the AZD1222 COVID-19 vaccine.

The chain joins TRBV10-3 to TRBJ2-1, with D possibly called TRBD1 or TRBD2 (5 bases each). CDR1 is ENHRY and CDR2 is SYGVKD in the germline V gene. The CDR3 is 13 residues long. The V gene lost 2 bases and the J gene lost 7 bases, with 9 bases spanning the gap. The CDR3 region is CAISEGGKNEQFF. As DNA, the CDR3 is TGTGCCATCAGTGAGGGGGGTAAAAATGAGCAGTTCTTC.

This chain links TRBV18 with TRBJ1-5, with no clear D. Germline assignment: CDR1 KGHSH and CDR2 LQKENI. V was pared by 2 bases and J by 4 bases, with 6 bases between. CDR3 size: 13 residues. CDR3 DNA: TGTGCCAGCTCACCAGGGGTAAATCAGCCCCAGCATTTT. It encodes CASSPGVNQPQHF. Full variable domain (outside the CDR3, taken from reference TRBV18 and TRBJ1-5): NAGVMQNPRHLVRRRGQEARLRCSPMKGHSHVYWYRQLPEEGLKFMVYLQKENIIDESGMPKERFSAEFPKEGPSILRIQQVVRGDSAAYFCASSPGVNQPQHFGDGTRLSIL.

This chain uses TRBV6-6 with TRBJ1-3; 7 bases agree with TRBD1. The trim removed 5 bases at V and 4 bases at J, leaving 8 bases unmatched. The CDR3 length is 15 residues. CDR1 and CDR2 (germline): MNHNY, SVGAGI (reference sequence). The CDR3 region has the DNA TGTGCCAGCAGTCACAACAGGGGCGACGGAAACACCATATATTTT. Protein: CASSHNRGDGNTIYF.

V gene TRBV15 combines with J gene TRBJ2-3; TRBD2 might be the D (5 bases). This CDR3 region has 16 residues. The ends were cut back, 1 base at V and 2 bases at J, with 13 bases in the middle. Per germline, CDR1 LNHNV and CDR2 YYDKDF (reference sequence). Written as DNA, the CDR3 is TGTGCCACCAGCAGAGGCCTAGCAGTAATCACAGATACGCAGTATTTT. Translating it yields CATSRGLAVITDTQYF.

The rearrangement joins TRBV2 to TRBJ1-5; tentative D call: TRBD1 (5 bases). The CDR3 runs to 14 residues. V was cut by 7 bases and J by 1 base, with 11 bases left in between. Germline assignment: CDR1 SNHLY and CDR2 FYNNEI. The CDR3 sequence is CASTQGNSNQPQHF. The CDR3 DNA reads TGTGCCAGCACCCAGGGTAACAGCAATCAGCCCCAGCATTTT.

The rearrangement links TRBV28 to TRBJ1-5; D uncertain. Germline assignment: CDR1 MDHEN and CDR2 SYDVKM. The CDR3 extends over 12 amino acids. The V and J ends lost 8 bases and 1 base respectively, with 6 bases between them. DNA for the CDR3: TGTGCCAGCGCTCAAAGCAATCAGCCCCAGCATTTT. Translated, it gives CASAQSNQPQHF.

V is TRBV5-1 and J is TRBJ1-2; unclear D gene. The germline V and J ends were trimmed by 0 bases and 3 bases, with 6 bases remaining between them. CDR1 and CDR2 (germline): SGHRS, YFSETQ. The CDR3 runs to 13 residues. The CDR3 DNA reads TGCGCCAGCAGCTTGGAGGCGGACTATGGCTACACCTTC. It encodes CASSLEADYGYTF.

This clone was recorded once. V usage is TRBV4-3 and J usage is TRBJ2-3; tentative D call: TRBD2 (5 bases). The CDR3 spans 15 residues. Germline V lookup: CDR1 LGHNA, CDR2 YSLEER. The V gene lost 1 base and the J gene lost 5 bases, with 13 bases spanning the gap. The CDR3 is CASSQVGAGGDTQYF. DNA for the CDR3: TGCGCCAGCAGCCAAGTAGGCGCGGGCGGAGATACGCAGTATTTT.

The chain has TRBV7-3 and TRBJ1-1, with 10 bases identical to TRBD1. The CDR3 consists of 14 residues. Germline V CDR1 and CDR2: SGHTA, FQGTGA. J lost 9 bases, V lost 2 bases, and 6 bases had no gene match. The CDR3 is CASSLDRTGGKAFF. The CDR3 DNA follows: TGTGCCAGCAGCTTAGATCGGACAGGGGGTAAAGCTTTCTTT.

This clone has only one observation. The gene calls are TRBV7-9 and TRBJ1-3; the match to TRBD1 covers 8 bases. CDR1 is SEHNR, CDR2 FQNEAQ, per germline (reference sequence). V gave up 5 bases and J gave up 2 bases; unmatched junction bases: 2. The CDR3 spans 14 residues. DNA for the CDR3: TGTGCCAGCAGCCCGACAGGGGCTGGAAACACCATATATTTT. This gives the protein CASSPTGAGNTIYF.

V usage is TRBV27 and J usage is TRBJ1-4; D remains ambiguous. Germline V CDR1 and CDR2: MNHEY, SMNVEV (reference sequence). The V gene lost 7 bases and the J gene lost 3 bases, with 12 bases spanning the gap. There are 14 residues in the CDR3. The CDR3 bases are TGTGCCAGCACCGCGTGGGGTGCTAATGAAAAACTGTTTTTT. Protein sequence: CASTAWGANEKLFF. Full variable domain (remainder filled in from reference TRBV27 and TRBJ1-4): EAQVTQNPRYLITVTGKKLTVTCSQNMNHEYMSWYRQDPGLGLRQIYYSMNVEVTDKGDVPEGYKVSRKEKRNFPLILESPSPNQTSLYFCASTAWGANEKLFFGSGTQLSVL.

This chain connects TRBV28 to TRBJ1-4; perhaps TRBD1 as D (5 bases). The germline V gene has CDR1 MDHEN and CDR2 SYDVKM. The CDR3 runs to 14 residues. V was clipped by 9 bases and J by 9 bases, with 20 bases between them. CDR3 nucleotide sequence: TGTGCCAGTCAGCCGACAGCGGCCTTGCAAAAACTGTTTTTT. It specifies CASQPTAALQKLFF.

This clone was seen a handful of times. The J gene is TRBJ1-5, the V gene TRBV6-1, with D possibly matching TRBD1 (5 bases). Germline V CDR1 and CDR2: MNHNS, SASEGT. This CDR3 comprises 15 residues. V lost 3 bases, J lost 6 bases, and 15 bases lay in between. Here the CDR3 DNA reads TGTGCCAGCAGTGAGGGTGAACCGGGGGGTCAGCCCCAGCATTTT. Its translation is CASSEGEPGGQPQHF.

The chain employs TRBV24-1 and TRBJ1-2, with 7 bases aligning to TRBD1. CDR3 length: 14 amino acids. V trimming: 4 bases; J trimming: 2 bases; junction bases outside the gene matches: 3. Germline-derived CDR1 and CDR2 are KGHDR and SFDVKD. The CDR3 DNA follows: TGTGCCACCAGTGACCAACAGGGGAACTATGGCTACACCTTC. This codes for CATSDQQGNYGYTF.

The chain couples TRBV6-5 to TRBJ1-2, with TRBD1 matching 8 bases. The CDR3 runs 14 residues. The V and J ends lost 5 bases and 3 bases, in that order; junction bases with no gene match: 5. Germline V gene sequence: CDR1 MNHEY, CDR2 SVGAGI. The CDR3 loop is CASSKSGGDYGYTF. DNA of the CDR3: TGTGCCAGCAGTAAATCAGGGGGCGACTATGGCTACACCTTC.

The table lists this clone with a few counts. The rearrangement links TRBV19 to TRBJ1-5; D might be TRBD1 (6 bases). Germline loops: CDR1 LNHDA, CDR2 SQIVND (reference sequence). This CDR3 contains 16 residues. The V gene lost 5 bases and the J gene lost 5 bases, with 19 bases spanning the gap. The CDR3 reads CASSGFGIEGDQPQHF. CDR3 sequence (DNA): TGTGCCAGTAGTGGGTTTGGGATCGAGGGGGATCAGCCCCAGCATTTT.

The gene calls are TRBV7-2 and TRBJ2-5; 7 nucleotides line up with TRBD1. This CDR3 is built from 16 residues. V trimming: 5 bases; J trimming: 4 bases; junction bases outside the gene matches: 13. The germline gives CDR1 SGHTA, CDR2 FQGNSA. CDR3 nucleotide sequence: TGTGCCAGCAGCCGTCGTAGACAGGGCTCCGGAGAGACCCAGTACTTC. The encoded protein is CASSRRRQGSGETQYF.

This chain joins TRBV28 and TRBJ2-3; 8 positions agree with TRBD1. CDR3 size: 14 residues. Germline trimming cut 7 bases from V and 5 bases from J; bases unmatched to any gene: 8. The germline gives CDR1 MDHEN, CDR2 SYDVKM. CDR3 protein: CASINRGSEDTQYF. CDR3 DNA sequence: TGTGCCAGCATTAACAGGGGGAGTGAAGATACGCAGTATTTT.

The chain is built from TRBV30 and TRBJ1-1; D perhaps matches TRBD1 (5 bases). V gave up 4 bases and J gave up 3 bases, with 6 bases separating them. The CDR3 runs 11 residues. Germline CDR1 is GTSNPN and CDR2 is SVGIG (reference sequence). The CDR3 is CAWTGYTEAFF. The CDR3 bases are TGTGCCTGGACAGGGTACACTGAAGCTTTCTTT.

V usage is TRBV18 and J usage is TRBJ1-1; 10 bases agree with TRBD1. The CDR3 spans 15 residues. Germline V gives CDR1 KGHSH, CDR2 LQKENI. Trimming removed 2 bases from V and 11 bases from J; junction bases left unmatched: 11. CDR3 protein: CASSPIRTGGAEAFF. CDR3 nucleotide sequence: TGTGCCAGCTCACCAATCCGGACAGGGGGTGCCGAGGCTTTCTTT.